The 24 T cell receptor beta chains below all came from one sample that was sequenced in a study of cytomegalovirus exposure and HLA in healthy donors. Amplification used 60 Vbeta primers and 13 Jbeta primers. Profiled with immunoSEQ multiplex PCR; TCRdb holds only in-frame clones, not every one. The data hold about 190,000 clones, with about 90% observed a single time. The sample taken for sequencing was PBMCs. The receptor set was obtained from a man aged 25 to 40 in good health and CMV-seronegative.

The V and J genes are TRBV25-1 and TRBJ2-7; D possibly corresponds to TRBD1 (6 bases). Trimming left V 2 bases short and J 5 bases short, with 13 bases between. This CDR3 is built from 14 residues. CDR1 MGHDK and CDR2 SYGVNS come from the germline V gene. The CDR3 is CASSEPFRGHEQYF. CDR3 bases: TGTGCCAGCAGTGAACCCTTCAGGGGCCACGAGCAGTACTTC.

The CDR3, as DNA: TGTGCCAGCAGTCCTCTAACCGGGACAGGATCCTACGAGCAGTACTTC. Its translation: CASSPLTGTGSYEQYF. The V gene is TRBV27, the J gene TRBJ2-7; 8 bases map to TRBD1. V was clipped by 5 bases and J by 1 base; unmatched bases: 10. The length of the CDR3 is 16 residues. Per germline, CDR1 MNHEY and CDR2 SMNVEV (reference sequence).

This clone was picked up one time. The chain joins TRBV28 to TRBJ1-3, with 7 bases lining up with TRBD1. CDR1 is MDHEN, CDR2 SYDVKM, per germline. The V and J ends lost 8 bases and 1 base, in that order; junction bases with no gene match: 5. The CDR3 spans 14 residues. The CDR3 DNA reads as TGTGCCAGCTGTGAACAGGGGTCTGGAAACACCATATATTTT. It yields the protein CASCEQGSGNTIYF.

The chain employs TRBV30 and TRBJ2-6; D is unresolved. Trimming took 3 bases from V and 4 from J, leaving 7 bases between them. The CDR3 has 13 residues. Germline-derived CDR1 and CDR2 are GTSNPN and SVGIG (reference sequence). The CDR3: CAWRYSGANVLTF. In DNA form, the CDR3 reads TGTGCCTGGAGATACTCGGGGGCCAACGTCCTGACTTTC.

The CDR3: CASSESIGQGTYNEQFF. The CDR3, as DNA: TGCGCCAGCAGTGAGTCGATCGGACAGGGGACCTACAATGAGCAGTTCTTC. The chain employs TRBV10-2 and TRBJ2-1; 9 bases match TRBD1. Trimming removed 0 bases from V and 2 bases from J; junction bases left unmatched: 5. The CDR3 is made up of 17 amino acids. Germline CDR1 reads WSHSY; CDR2 reads SAAADI.

The chain recombines TRBV25-1 with TRBJ1-2, with D perhaps matching TRBD1 (5 bases). V lost 1 base, J lost 6 bases, and 15 bases lay in between. CDR1 is MGHDK and CDR2 is SYGVNS in the germline V gene. The CDR3 length is 15 residues. The CDR3 is CASSELWGPSNGYTF. For the CDR3, the DNA is TGTGCCAGCAGTGAATTGTGGGGCCCCTCCAATGGCTACACCTTC.

The V and J genes are TRBV11-3 and TRBJ2-2; 9 nucleotides align to TRBD1. The CDR3 has 15 residues. After removal of 5 bases from V and 7 bases from J, the junction contained 8 bases not matched to a gene. The germline CDR1 and CDR2 sequences are SGHNT and YENEEA. Here the CDR3 DNA reads TGTGCCAGCAGCCCGGGACAGGGAAGTGGCGGGGAGCTGTTTTTT. Its translation: CASSPGQGSGGELFF.

The chain recombines TRBV4-1 with TRBJ1-5; D unresolved. The CDR3 has 15 residues. Germline V gene data show CDR1 as MGHRA and CDR2 as YSYEKL. Trimming pared 0 bases from V and 5 bases from J, leaving 11 bases between. The CDR3 bases are TGCGCCAGCAGCCAAGAGGAGATTTCATATCAGCCCCAGCATTTT. Encoded protein: CASSQEEISYQPQHF.

A word on this clone: Other DNA sequences in the sample encode the same CDR3. J is TRBJ1-5 and V is TRBV28; D is undetermined. The ends were cut back, 6 bases at V and 1 base at J, with 7 bases in the middle. Germline V gives CDR1 MDHEN, CDR2 SYDVKM. This CDR3 comprises 13 residues. The CDR3 coding sequence is TGTGCCAGCAGGCACGGGAGCAATCAGCCCCAGCATTTT. It codes for CASRHGSNQPQHF.

The rearrangement links TRBV4-3 to TRBJ2-7, with D possibly being TRBD1 (6 bases). The CDR3 loop spans 14 amino acids. The germline V gene encodes CDR1 LGHNA and CDR2 YSLEER. The V gene lost 8 bases and the J gene lost 4 bases, with 18 bases spanning the gap. The CDR3, as DNA: TGCGCCAGCTCGGAAGGGACAACTGCTTACGAGCAGTACTTC. Encoded protein: CASSEGTTAYEQYF.

V gene TRBV6-1 combines with J gene TRBJ1-5, with D possibly being TRBD1 (5 bases). Germline loops: CDR1 MNHNS, CDR2 SASEGT. The CDR3 consists of 14 residues. Deletions cut 5 bases from V and 3 bases from J, with 11 bases between. The CDR3 DNA follows: TGTGCCAGCAGTCTCCAGGGTTCCAATCAGCCCCAGCATTTT. As protein: CASSLQGSNQPQHF.

The CDR3 DNA reads TGTGCCAGCAGCTCCCCGGGACTAGCGGGTTACAATGAGCAGTTCTTC. Encoded protein: CASSSPGLAGYNEQFF. The rearrangement uses TRBV5-4 and TRBJ2-1; the match to TRBD2 covers 12 bases. Germline CDR1 is SGHNT and CDR2 is YYREEE (reference sequence). The J segment lost 4 bases and the V segment lost 3 bases, leaving 5 bases of the junction unmatched. The CDR3 covers 16 residues.

DNA for the CDR3: TGTGCCAGCAGCACCAACACCTATGGCTACACCTTC. It is translated as CASSTNTYGYTF. The rearrangement links TRBV11-2 to TRBJ1-2; D call uncertain. Between the trimmed V and J ends, which lost 5 bases and 4 bases, there was a span of 8 bases. This CDR3 is built from 12 residues. The germline V gene encodes CDR1 SGHAT and CDR2 FQNNGV.

This rearrangement joins TRBV10-3 to TRBJ2-7, with D hard to call. Germline CDR1 ENHRY, CDR2 SYGVKD. Trimming pared 2 bases from V and 2 bases from J, leaving 13 bases between. This CDR3 spans 15 amino acids. Here the CDR3 DNA reads TGTGCCATCAGTGAGCCTTCTGGCCCCACCTACGAGCAGTACTTC. Residues: CAISEPSGPTYEQYF.

V and J are TRBV28 and TRBJ1-2; tentatively, D is TRBD1 (6 bases). The ends were cut back, 7 bases at V and 1 base at J, with 13 bases in the middle. There are 14 residues in the CDR3. CDR1 is MDHEN, CDR2 SYDVKM, per germline. This CDR3 is CASTFYRVNYGYTF. For the CDR3, the DNA is TGTGCCAGCACTTTCTACAGGGTTAACTATGGCTACACCTTC.

The chain joins TRBV7-2 to TRBJ2-4; 7 nucleotides agree with TRBD2. This CDR3 contains 16 residues. Germline loops: CDR1 SGHTA, CDR2 FQGNSA. Germline trimming cut 5 bases from V and 1 base from J; bases unmatched to any gene: 8. The CDR3 spells CASSMRLALAKNIQYF. CDR3 DNA sequence: TGTGCCAGCAGCATGAGACTAGCTCTGGCCAAAAACATTCAGTACTTC.

This clone was recorded once. V is TRBV27 and J is TRBJ2-3; TRBD2 matches at 7 bases. This CDR3 has 13 residues. V gave up 6 bases and J gave up 12 bases; unmatched junction bases: 12. Germline V CDR1 and CDR2: MNHEY, SMNVEV (reference sequence). This chain's CDR3 is CASSLSGVYIQYF. The CDR3 DNA sequence: TGTGCCAGCAGCCTAAGCGGGGTCTATATCCAGTATTTT.

The V and J genes are TRBV4-1 and TRBJ2-1; 7 nucleotides align to TRBD1. Germline V lookup: CDR1 MGHRA, CDR2 YSYEKL. V shed 4 bases and J 4 bases; nucleotides not matched to a gene: 7. This CDR3 region has 15 residues. The DNA for the CDR3 is TGCGCCAGCAGCCCTCGACAGGGTCCGTACAATGAGCAGTTCTTC. It is translated as CASSPRQGPYNEQFF.

The chain is built from TRBV18 and TRBJ2-7; 10 bases agree with TRBD1. V dropped 3 bases and J dropped 4; count of bases not matched to a gene: 6. The CDR3 consists of 15 residues. Germline lookup yields CDR1 KGHSH and CDR2 LQKENI. The CDR3 DNA follows: TGTGCCAGCTCACCGGGGACAGGGGATTTATACGAGCAGTACTTC. It specifies CASSPGTGDLYEQYF.

The chain combines TRBV7-9 with TRBJ1-2; 8 bases are a match to TRBD1. The junction had 4 bases not matched to a gene; V was cut back by 1 base and J by 3 bases. Germline CDR1 reads SEHNR; CDR2 reads FQNEAQ (reference sequence). This CDR3 has 15 amino acids. In nucleotides, the CDR3 is TGTGCCAGCAGCTTAGTGGACAGGGTCGACTATGGCTACACCTTC. This encodes CASSLVDRVDYGYTF.

This clone was counted a single time. CDR3 sequence reads: CASSGTGVGETQYF. The CDR3 DNA is TGTGCCAGCAGCGGGACAGGGGTCGGGGAGACCCAGTACTTC. This chain uses TRBV5-6 with TRBJ2-5; TRBD1 aligns across 10 bases. V lost 4 bases, J lost 5 bases, and 5 bases stayed unmatched. Per the germline V gene, CDR1 is SGHDT and CDR2 is YYEEEE. The length of the CDR3 is 14 residues.

The CDR3 reads CASSYSGTRAKNIQYF. CDR3 coding DNA: TGTGCCAGCAGTTATTCCGGGACACGAGCCAAAAACATTCAGTACTTC. The chain uses TRBV6-5 and TRBJ2-4; tentative D call: TRBD1 (6 bases). CDR1 is MNHEY, CDR2 SVGAGI, per germline. V dropped 3 bases and J dropped 0 bases, with 12 bases sitting between them. This CDR3 region has 16 residues.

This clone is a singleton in its sample. The chain uses TRBV6-5 and TRBJ1-2, with a tentative D call TRBD1 (5 bases). The CDR3 totals 14 residues. V dropped 0 bases and J dropped 8 bases, with 13 bases sitting between them. From germline, CDR1 is MNHEY and CDR2 SVGAGI. Written as DNA, the CDR3 is TGTGCCAGCAGTTACTCAAGGTCAGGGCACGGCTACACCTTC. This translates into CASSYSRSGHGYTF.

This clone appeared a single time. The chain carries TRBV28 and TRBJ2-3; D remains unclear. V was shortened by 8 bases and J by 2 bases, with 17 bases between the two germline ends. There are 15 residues in the CDR3. CDR1 and CDR2 (germline): MDHEN, SYDVKM. The CDR3 reads CASANEMQNTDTQYF. The CDR3 DNA is TGTGCCAGCGCTAATGAGATGCAAAACACAGATACGCAGTATTTT.